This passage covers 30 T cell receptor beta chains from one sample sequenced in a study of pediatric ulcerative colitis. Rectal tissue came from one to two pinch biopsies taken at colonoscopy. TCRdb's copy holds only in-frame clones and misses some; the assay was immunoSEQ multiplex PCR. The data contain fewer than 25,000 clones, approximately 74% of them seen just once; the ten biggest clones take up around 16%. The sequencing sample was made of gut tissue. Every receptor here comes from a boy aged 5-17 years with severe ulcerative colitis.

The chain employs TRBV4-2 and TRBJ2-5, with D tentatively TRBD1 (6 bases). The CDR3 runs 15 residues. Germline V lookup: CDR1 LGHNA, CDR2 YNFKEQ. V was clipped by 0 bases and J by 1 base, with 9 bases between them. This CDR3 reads CASSQERGGQETQYF. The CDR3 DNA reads TGTGCCAGCAGCCAAGAGAGAGGGGGCCAAGAGACCCAGTACTTC.

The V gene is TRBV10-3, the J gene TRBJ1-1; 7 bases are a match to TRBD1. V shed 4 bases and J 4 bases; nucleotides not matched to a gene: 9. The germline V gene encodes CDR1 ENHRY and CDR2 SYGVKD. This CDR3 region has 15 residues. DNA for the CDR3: TGTGCCATCAGTGGGACCGGGACAGCCACCACTGAAGCTTTCTTT. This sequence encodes CAISGTGTATTEAFF.

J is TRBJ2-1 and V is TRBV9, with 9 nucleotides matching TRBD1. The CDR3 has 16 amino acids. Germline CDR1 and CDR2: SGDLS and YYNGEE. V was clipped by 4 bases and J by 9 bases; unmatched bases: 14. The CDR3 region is CASSKVGQGGIGEQFF. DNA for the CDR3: TGTGCCAGCAGCAAGGTGGGACAGGGAGGCATCGGTGAGCAGTTCTTC.

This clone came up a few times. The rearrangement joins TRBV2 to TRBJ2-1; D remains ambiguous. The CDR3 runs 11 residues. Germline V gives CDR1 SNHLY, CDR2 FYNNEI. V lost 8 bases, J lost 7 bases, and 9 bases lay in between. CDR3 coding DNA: TGTGCCAGCTCAGGTCGTAATGAGCAGTTCTTC. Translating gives CASSGRNEQFF.

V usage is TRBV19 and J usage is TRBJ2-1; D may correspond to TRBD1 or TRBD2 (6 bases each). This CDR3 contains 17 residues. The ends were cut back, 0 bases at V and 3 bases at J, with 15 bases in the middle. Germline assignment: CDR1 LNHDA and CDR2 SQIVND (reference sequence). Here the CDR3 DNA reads TGTGCCAGTAGTATAGATCGCGGAGGGGGATACTACAATGAGCAGTTCTTC. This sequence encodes CASSIDRGGGYYNEQFF. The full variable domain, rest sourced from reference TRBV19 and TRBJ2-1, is DGGITQSPKYLFRKEGQNVTLSCEQNLNHDAMYWYRQDPGQGLRLIYYSQIVNDFQKGDIAEGYSVSREKKESFPLTVTSAQKNPTAFYLCASSIDRGGGYYNEQFFGPGTRLTVL.

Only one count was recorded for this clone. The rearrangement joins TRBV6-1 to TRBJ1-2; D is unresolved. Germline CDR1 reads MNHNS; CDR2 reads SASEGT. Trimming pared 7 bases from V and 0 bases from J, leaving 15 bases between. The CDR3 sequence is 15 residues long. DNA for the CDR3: TGTGCCAGCACCGACCGTTGGGTGACTAACTATGGCTACACCTTC. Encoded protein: CASTDRWVTNYGYTF.

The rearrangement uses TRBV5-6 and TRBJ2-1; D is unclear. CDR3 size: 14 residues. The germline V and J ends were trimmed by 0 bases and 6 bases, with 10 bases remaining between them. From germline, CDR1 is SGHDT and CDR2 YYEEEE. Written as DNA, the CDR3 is TGTGCCAGCAGCTTGGGGTTAACTCGCAATGAGCAGTTCTTC. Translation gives CASSLGLTRNEQFF. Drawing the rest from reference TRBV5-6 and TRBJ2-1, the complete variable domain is DAGVTQSPTHLIKTRGQQVTLRCSPKSGHDTVSWYQQALGQGPQFIFQYYEEEERQRGNFPDRFSGHQFPNYSSELNVNALLLGDSALYLCASSLGLTRNEQFFGPGTRLTVL.

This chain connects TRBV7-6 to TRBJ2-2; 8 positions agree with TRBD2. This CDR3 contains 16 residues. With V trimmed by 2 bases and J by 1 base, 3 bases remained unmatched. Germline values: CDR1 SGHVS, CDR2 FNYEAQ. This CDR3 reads CASSLNAGGNTGELFF. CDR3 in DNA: TGTGCCAGCAGCTTAAACGCGGGGGGGAACACCGGGGAGCTGTTTTTT.

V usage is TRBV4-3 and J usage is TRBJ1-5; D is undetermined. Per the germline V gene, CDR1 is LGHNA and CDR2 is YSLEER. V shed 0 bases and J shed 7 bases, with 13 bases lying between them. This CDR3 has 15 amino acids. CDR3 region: CASSQEIYGVQPQHF. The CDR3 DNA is TGCGCCAGCAGCCAAGAGATCTATGGGGTCCAGCCCCAGCATTTT.

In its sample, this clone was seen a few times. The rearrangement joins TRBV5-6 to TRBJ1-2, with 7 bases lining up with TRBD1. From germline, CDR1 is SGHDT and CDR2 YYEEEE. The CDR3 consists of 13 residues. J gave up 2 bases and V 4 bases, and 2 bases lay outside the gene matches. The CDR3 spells CASSRDSNYGYTF. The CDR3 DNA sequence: TGTGCCAGCAGCCGGGACAGCAACTATGGCTACACCTTC.

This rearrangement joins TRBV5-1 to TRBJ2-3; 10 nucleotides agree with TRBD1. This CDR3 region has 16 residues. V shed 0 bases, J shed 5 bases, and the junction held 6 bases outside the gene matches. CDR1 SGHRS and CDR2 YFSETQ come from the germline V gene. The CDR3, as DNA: TGCGCCAGCAGCTTGGGGGACAGGGGAGATTTAGATACGCAGTATTTT. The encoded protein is CASSLGDRGDLDTQYF. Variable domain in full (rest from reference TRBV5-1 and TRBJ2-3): KAGVTQTPRYLIKTRGQQVTLSCSPISGHRSVSWYQQTPGQGLQFLFEYFSETQRNKGNFPGRFSGRQFSNSRSEMNVSTLELGDSALYLCASSLGDRGDLDTQYFGPGTRLTVL.

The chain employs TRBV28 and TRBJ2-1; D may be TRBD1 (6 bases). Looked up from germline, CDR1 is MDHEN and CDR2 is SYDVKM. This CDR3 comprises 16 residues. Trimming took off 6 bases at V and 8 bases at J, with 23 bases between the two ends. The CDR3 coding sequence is TGTGCCAGCAGCTCCCCCGGGACACAAGGTCGCTATGAGCAGTTCTTC. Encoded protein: CASSSPGTQGRYEQFF.

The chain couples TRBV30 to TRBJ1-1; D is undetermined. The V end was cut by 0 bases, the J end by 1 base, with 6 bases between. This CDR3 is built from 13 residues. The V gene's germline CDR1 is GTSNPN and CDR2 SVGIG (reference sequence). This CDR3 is CAWSVQKNTEAFF. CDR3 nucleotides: TGTGCCTGGAGTGTACAGAAGAACACTGAAGCTTTCTTT. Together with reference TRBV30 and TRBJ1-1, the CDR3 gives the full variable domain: SQTIHQWPATLVQPVGSPLSLECTVEGTSNPNLYWYRQAAGRGLQLLFYSVGIGQISSEVPQNLSASRPQDRQFILSSKKLLLSDSGFYLCAWSVQKNTEAFFGQGTRLTVV.

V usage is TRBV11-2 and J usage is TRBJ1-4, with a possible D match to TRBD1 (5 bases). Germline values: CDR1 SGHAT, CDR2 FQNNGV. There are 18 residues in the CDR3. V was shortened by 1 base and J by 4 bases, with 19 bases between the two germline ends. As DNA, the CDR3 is TGTGCCAGCAGCTTAGGAAGGGTTGGGTGGGGGATTAATGAAAAACTGTTTTTT. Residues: CASSLGRVGWGINEKLFF.

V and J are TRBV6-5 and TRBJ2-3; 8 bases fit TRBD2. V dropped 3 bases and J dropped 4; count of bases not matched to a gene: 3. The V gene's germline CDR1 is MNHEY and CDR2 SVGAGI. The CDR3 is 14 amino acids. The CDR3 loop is CASSYRGGADTQYF. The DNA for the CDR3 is TGTGCCAGCAGTTATCGGGGGGGGGCAGATACGCAGTATTTT.

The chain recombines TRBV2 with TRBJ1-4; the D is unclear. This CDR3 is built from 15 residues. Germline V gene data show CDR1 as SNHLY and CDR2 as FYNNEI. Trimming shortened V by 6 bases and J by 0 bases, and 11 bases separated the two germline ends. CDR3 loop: CASRAGLATNEKLFF. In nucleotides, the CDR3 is TGTGCCAGCAGGGCAGGCCTTGCAACTAATGAAAAACTGTTTTTT.

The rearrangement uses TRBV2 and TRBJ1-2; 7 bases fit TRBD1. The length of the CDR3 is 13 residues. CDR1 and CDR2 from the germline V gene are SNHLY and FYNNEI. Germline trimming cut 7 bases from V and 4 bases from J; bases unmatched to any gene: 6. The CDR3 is CASTDRVGYGYTF. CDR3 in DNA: TGTGCCAGCACCGACAGGGTTGGCTATGGCTACACCTTC.

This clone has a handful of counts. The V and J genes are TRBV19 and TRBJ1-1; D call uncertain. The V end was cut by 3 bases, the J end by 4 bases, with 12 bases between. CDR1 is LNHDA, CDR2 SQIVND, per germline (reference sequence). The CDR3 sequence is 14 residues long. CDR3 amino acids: CASSIDGLSTEAFF. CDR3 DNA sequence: TGTGCCAGTAGTATTGACGGGCTAAGCACTGAAGCTTTCTTT. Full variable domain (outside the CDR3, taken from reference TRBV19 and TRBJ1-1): DGGITQSPKYLFRKEGQNVTLSCEQNLNHDAMYWYRQDPGQGLRLIYYSQIVNDFQKGDIAEGYSVSREKKESFPLTVTSAQKNPTAFYLCASSIDGLSTEAFFGQGTRLTVV.

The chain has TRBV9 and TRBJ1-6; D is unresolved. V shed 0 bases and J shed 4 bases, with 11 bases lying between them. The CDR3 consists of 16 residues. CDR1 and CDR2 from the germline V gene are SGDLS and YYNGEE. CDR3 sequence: CASSVGPEGYNSPLHF. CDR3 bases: TGTGCCAGCAGCGTAGGCCCAGAAGGGTATAATTCACCCCTCCACTTT.

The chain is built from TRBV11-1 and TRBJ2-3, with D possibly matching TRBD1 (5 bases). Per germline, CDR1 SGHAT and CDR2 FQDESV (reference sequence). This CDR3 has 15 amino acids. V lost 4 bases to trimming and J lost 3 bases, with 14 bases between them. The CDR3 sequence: CASSSGRVVTDTQYF. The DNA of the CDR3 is TGTGCCAGCAGCTCCGGCAGGGTGGTTACAGATACGCAGTATTTT.

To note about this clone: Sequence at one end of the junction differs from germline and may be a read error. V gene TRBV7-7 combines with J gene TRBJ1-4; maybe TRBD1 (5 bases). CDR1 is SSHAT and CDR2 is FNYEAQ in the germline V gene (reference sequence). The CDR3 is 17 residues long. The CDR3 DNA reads TGTGCTAGCAGCTTAGGGCCTGGGGGAGGCCTTAATGAAAAACTGTTTTTT. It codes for CASSLGPGGGLNEKLFF.

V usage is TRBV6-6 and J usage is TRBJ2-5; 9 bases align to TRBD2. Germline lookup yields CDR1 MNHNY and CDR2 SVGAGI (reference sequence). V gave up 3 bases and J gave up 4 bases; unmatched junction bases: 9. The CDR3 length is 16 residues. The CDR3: CASSYEGTSRGETQYF. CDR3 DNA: TGTGCCAGCAGTTATGAAGGGACTAGCCGGGGAGAGACCCAGTACTTC.

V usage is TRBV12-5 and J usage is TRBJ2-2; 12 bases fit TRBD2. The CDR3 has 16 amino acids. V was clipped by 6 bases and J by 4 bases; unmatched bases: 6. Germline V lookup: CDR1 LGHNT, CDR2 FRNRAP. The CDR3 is CASGGLAGGTTGELFF. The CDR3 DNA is TGTGCTAGTGGAGGCCTAGCGGGGGGGACCACCGGGGAGCTGTTTTTT.

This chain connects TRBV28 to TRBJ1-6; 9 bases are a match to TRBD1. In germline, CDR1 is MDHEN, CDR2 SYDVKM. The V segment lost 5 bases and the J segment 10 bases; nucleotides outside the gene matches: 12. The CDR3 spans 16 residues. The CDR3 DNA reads TGTGCCAGCAGTCGAACCCGGGACAGGGTTAACTCACCCCTCCACTTT. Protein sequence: CASSRTRDRVNSPLHF.

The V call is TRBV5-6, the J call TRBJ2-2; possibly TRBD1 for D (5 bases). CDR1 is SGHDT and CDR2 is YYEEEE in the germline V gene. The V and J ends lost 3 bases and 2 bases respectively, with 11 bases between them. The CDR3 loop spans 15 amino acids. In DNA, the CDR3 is TGTGCCAGCAGCTCCCTAGGGGAAAACACCGGGGAGCTGTTTTTT. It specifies CASSSLGENTGELFF.

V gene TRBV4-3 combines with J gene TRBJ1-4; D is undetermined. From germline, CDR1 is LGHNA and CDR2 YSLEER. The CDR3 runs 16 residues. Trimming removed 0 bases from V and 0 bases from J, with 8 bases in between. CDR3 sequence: CASSQDYGTTNEKLFF. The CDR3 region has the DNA TGCGCCAGCAGCCAAGATTACGGGACAACTAATGAAAAACTGTTTTTT.

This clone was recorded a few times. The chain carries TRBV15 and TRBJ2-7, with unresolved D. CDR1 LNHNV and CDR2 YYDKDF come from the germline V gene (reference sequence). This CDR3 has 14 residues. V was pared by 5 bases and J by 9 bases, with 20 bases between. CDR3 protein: CATSPMVSGGAQYF. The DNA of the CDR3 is TGTGCCACCAGCCCGATGGTGAGTGGTGGTGCGCAGTACTTC.

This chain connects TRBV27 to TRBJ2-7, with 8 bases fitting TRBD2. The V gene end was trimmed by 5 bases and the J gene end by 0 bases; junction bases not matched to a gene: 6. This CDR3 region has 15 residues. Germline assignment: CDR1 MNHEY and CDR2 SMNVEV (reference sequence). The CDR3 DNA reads TGTGCCAGCAGTCCACTTGCGGGGGGCTCCTACGAGCAGTACTTC. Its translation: CASSPLAGGSYEQYF.

The CDR3 DNA follows: TGCGCCAGCAGCCAAACAGGGAAGGGCAATCAGCCCCAGCATTTT. Its protein is CASSQTGKGNQPQHF. The chain is built from TRBV4-1 and TRBJ1-5; a possible D gene is TRBD1 (6 bases). V was shortened by 2 bases and J by 2 bases, with 10 bases between the two germline ends. Germline values: CDR1 MGHRA, CDR2 YSYEKL. CDR3 size: 15 residues.

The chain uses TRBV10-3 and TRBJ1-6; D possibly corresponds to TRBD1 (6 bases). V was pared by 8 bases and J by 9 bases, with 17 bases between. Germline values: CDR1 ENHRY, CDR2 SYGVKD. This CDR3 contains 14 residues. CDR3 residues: CAISTGQKGSPLHF. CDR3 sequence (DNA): TGTGCCATCTCAACTGGACAGAAAGGTTCACCCCTCCACTTT.